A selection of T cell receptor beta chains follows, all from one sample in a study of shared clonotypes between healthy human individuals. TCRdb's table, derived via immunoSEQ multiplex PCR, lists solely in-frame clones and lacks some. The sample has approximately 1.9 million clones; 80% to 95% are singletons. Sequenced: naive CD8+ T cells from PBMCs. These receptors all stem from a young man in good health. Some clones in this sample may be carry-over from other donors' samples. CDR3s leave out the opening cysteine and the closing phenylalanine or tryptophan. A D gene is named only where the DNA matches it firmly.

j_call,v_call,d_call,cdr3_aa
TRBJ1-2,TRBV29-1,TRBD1,SVADRGGYT
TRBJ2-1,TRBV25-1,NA,ASSEGADYNEQF
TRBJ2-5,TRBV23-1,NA,ASSQPGTCETQY
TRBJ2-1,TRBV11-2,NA,ASSTHPAGESEF
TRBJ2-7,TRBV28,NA,ASSPSGTVTYEQY
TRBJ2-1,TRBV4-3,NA,ASSQDGSVHEQF
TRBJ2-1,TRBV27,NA,ASTGLAYNEQF
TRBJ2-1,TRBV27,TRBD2,ASREGWGGYNEQF
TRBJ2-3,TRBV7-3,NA,ASSLAGTAAHTQY
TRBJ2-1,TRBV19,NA,ASSQTGNEQF
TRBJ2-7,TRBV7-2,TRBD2,ASSPAGDDEQY
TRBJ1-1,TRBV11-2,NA,ASSQGSTEAF
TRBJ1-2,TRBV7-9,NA,ASRTHDGYT
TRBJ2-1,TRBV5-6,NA,ASSQGGSYNEQF
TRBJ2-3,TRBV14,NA,ASSPTPIAQY
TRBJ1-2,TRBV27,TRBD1,ASSLDGTEFYGYT
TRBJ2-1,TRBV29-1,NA,SVVENNEQF
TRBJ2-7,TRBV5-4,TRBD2,ASSSTRGDLGYEQY
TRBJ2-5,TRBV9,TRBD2,ASSVIRLAGGETQY
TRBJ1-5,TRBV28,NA,ASSSGQPQH
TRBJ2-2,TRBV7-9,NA,ASSLGSGSGTGELF
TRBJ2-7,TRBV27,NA,ASSLRNAYEQY
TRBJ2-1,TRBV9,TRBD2,ASSVEGGRPLTDEQF
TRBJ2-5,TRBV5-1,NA,ASSWSGTPQETQY
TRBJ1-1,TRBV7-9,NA,ASSLAIVNTEAF
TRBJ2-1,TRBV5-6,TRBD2,ASSPGVRTSEQF
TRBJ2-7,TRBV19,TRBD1,ASSIGQGAAYEQY
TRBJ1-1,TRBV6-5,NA,ASSLTDRTEAF
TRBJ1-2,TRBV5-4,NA,ASSLAGSRLSGYT
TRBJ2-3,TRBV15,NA,ATSRRSDTQY
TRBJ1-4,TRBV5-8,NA,ASSLVPTGVNEKLF
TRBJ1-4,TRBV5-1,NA,ASSWDYEKLF
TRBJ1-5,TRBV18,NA,ASSPGRGPNQPQH
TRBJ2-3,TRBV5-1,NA,ASSLDPYLITDTQY
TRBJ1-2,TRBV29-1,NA,SDMERGGDYGYT
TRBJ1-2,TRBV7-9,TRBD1,ASSLGQGAGYT
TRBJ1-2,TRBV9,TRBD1,ASSGWTGLAGYT
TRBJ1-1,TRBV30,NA,AWSASLALNTEAF
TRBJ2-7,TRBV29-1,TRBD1,SVTDRLAYEQY
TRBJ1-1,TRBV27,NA,ASIRKNTEAF
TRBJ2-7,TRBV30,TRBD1,AWGTGYEQY
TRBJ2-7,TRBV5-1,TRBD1,ASSLSLGQGAYEQY
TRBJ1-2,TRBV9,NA,ASSGGGLGCT
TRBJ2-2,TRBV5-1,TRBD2,ASSWAGGRNTGELF
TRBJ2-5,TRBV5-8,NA,ASPDIRGLEETQY
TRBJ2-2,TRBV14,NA,ASSQVHLNTGELF
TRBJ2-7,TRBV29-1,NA,SVLSGEQY
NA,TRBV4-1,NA,ASSQDTLAYEQY